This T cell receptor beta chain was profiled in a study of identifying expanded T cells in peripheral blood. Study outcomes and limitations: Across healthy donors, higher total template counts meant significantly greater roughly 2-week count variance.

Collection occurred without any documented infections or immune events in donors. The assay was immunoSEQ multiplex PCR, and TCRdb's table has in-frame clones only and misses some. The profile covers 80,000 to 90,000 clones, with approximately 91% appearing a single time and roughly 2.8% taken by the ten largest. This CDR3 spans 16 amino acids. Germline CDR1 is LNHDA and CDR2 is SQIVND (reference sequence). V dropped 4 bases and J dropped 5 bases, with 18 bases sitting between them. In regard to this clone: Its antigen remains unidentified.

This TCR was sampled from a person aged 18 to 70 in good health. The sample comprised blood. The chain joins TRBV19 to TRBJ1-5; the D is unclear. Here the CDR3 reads CASSRDLMGYDQPQHF. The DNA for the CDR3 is TGTGCCAGTAGTAGAGACCTCATGGGGTACGATCAGCCCCAGCATTTT.